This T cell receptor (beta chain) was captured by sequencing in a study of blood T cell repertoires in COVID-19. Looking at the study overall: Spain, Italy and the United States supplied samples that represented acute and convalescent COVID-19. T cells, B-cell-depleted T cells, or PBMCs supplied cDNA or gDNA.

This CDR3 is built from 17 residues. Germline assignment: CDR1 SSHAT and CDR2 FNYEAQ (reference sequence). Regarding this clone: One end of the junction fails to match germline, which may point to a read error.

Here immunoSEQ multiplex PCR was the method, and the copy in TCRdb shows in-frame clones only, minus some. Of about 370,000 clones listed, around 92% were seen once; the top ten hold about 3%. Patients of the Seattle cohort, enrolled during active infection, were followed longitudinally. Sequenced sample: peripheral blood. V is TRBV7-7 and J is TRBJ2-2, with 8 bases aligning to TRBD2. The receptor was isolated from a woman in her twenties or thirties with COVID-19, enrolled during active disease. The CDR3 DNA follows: TGTGCTAGCAGCCCGCCGGGGGGGCCGGCGAACACCGGGGAGCTGTTTTTT. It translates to CASSPPGGPANTGELFF.